A single sample is the source of the 21 T cell receptor beta chains below, sequenced in a study of metastatic and nonmetastatic thyroid tumors. TCRdb re-clonotyped the PCR reads via MiXCR. The sample records about 89,000 clones, around 12% being singletons. Patients were all untreated before their thyroid surgery. Sequenced sample: tumor tissue. The receptors originated from a female donor with papillary thyroid cancer or a benign thyroid nodule (not recorded which). Some clones in this sample may be carry-over from other donors' samples.

The chain employs TRBV27 and TRBJ2-5, with 7 bases matching TRBD1. The CDR3 sequence is 17 residues long. V lost 0 bases to trimming and J lost 5 bases; unmatched junction nucleotides: 12. The germline gives CDR1 MNHEY, CDR2 SMNVEV (reference sequence). As DNA, the CDR3 is TGTGCCAGCAGTTTATCTGGGACAGAAGGAACCAGGGAGACCCAGTACTTC. Translation gives CASSLSGTEGTRETQYF.

This clone was counted many times. This chain connects TRBV20-1 to TRBJ1-4, with 7 bases identical to TRBD1. The CDR3 extends over 13 amino acids. The germline CDR1 and CDR2 sequences are DFQATT and SNEGSKA (reference sequence). V gave up 3 bases and J gave up 10 bases; unmatched junction bases: 8. The CDR3 sequence is CSARGQLGGKLFF. The DNA of the CDR3 is TGCAGTGCTAGGGGACAGCTAGGCGGAAAACTGTTTTTT.

A note on this clone: This clone may be a read error of a much larger clone one base away. Other DNA sequences in this sample translate to the same CDR3. The gene calls are TRBV6-1 and TRBJ1-3; D perhaps matches TRBD1 (6 bases). The length of the CDR3 is 16 residues. The germline V and J ends were trimmed by 6 bases and 0 bases, with 15 bases remaining between them. The germline V gene encodes CDR1 MNHNS and CDR2 SASEGT. This CDR3 is CASSRGGGLSGNTIYF. CDR3 nucleotide sequence: TGTGCCAGCAGCCGGGGTGGGGGCCTCTCTGGAAACACCATATATTTT.

As to this clone: The CDR3 end shows no conserved phenylalanine or tryptophan, and so a read error is likely. The rearrangement uses TRBV6-1 and TRBJ1-2; D call uncertain. CDR3 size: 12 residues. CDR1 MNHNS and CDR2 SASEGT come from the germline V gene. The V and J ends lost 0 bases and 7 bases respectively, with 6 bases between them. In DNA, the CDR3 is TGTGCCAGCAGTGAAGCCCGCCGTGGCTACACCTCC. Translating gives CASSEARRGYTS.

The sample holds many counts of this clone. The chain carries TRBV12-3 or TRBV12-4 and TRBJ1-2; maybe TRBD1 (5 bases). The V end was cut by 4 bases, the J end by 5 bases, with 11 bases between. This CDR3 has 13 amino acids. For the CDR3, the DNA is TGTGCCAGCAGTTCGGACAAGATATATGGCTACACCTTC. This encodes CASSSDKIYGYTF.

This clone has at least ten counts. The chain is built from TRBV6-1 and TRBJ1-5; 7 bases line up with TRBD1. Germline CDR1 is MNHNS and CDR2 is SASEGT. This CDR3 is built from 14 residues. The V segment lost 4 bases and the J segment 7 bases; nucleotides outside the gene matches: 7. CDR3 region: CASSGQGGGQPQHF. The CDR3 nucleotides read TGTGCCAGCAGTGGACAGGGAGGCGGGCAGCCCCAGCATTTT.

Many counts were recorded for this clone. This rearrangement joins TRBV30 to TRBJ1-2; TRBD1 aligns across 8 bases. The germline gives CDR1 GTSNPN, CDR2 SVGIG (reference sequence). Unmatched junction bases numbered 6, after V lost 4 bases and J lost 8 bases. The CDR3 runs to 12 residues. The CDR3 loop is CAWNGQGYGYTF. The CDR3, as DNA: TGTGCCTGGAATGGACAGGGTTACGGCTACACCTTC.

The table lists this clone with a few counts. This chain connects TRBV2 to TRBJ2-7; D possibly uses TRBD1 or TRBD2 (5 bases each). The CDR3 is made up of 14 amino acids. Trimming removed 9 bases at V and 2 bases at J, with 17 bases between. Germline CDR1 SNHLY, CDR2 FYNNEI. CDR3 in amino acids: CARRFRGVPYEQYF. The DNA for the CDR3 is TGTGCCAGACGTTTTCGAGGGGTTCCCTACGAGCAGTACTTC.

Comments on this clone: A much larger clone differs from this one at a single base, so this may be a read error. The genes are TRBV9 and TRBJ1-4, with no clear D. The V end was cut by 4 bases, the J end by 4 bases, with 20 bases between. Germline V gene data show CDR1 as SGDLS and CDR2 as YYNGEE. The CDR3 length is 17 residues. The CDR3 region is CASSPPPGSDDNEKLFF. The CDR3 coding sequence is TGTGCCAGCAGCCCTCCCCCGGGGAGTGACGATAATGAAAAACTGTTTTTT.

At least ten counts were recorded for this clone. The rearrangement links TRBV24-1 to TRBJ2-1, with TRBD2 matching over 8 bases. With 9 bases clipped from V and 9 bases from J, the junction kept 18 bases outside the gene matches. This CDR3 is 16 amino acids long. Germline V lookup: CDR1 KGHDR, CDR2 SFDVKD. DNA for the CDR3: TGTGCCACCGGGGCGAAACGGACTAGCTTTGGTAGTGAGCAGTTCTTC. Amino acid sequence: CATGAKRTSFGSEQFF.

Note on this clone: A read error may explain this, as a much larger clone is one base away. The chain couples TRBV24-1 to TRBJ2-3; a weak D match, TRBD2 (5 bases). The CDR3 length is 14 residues. The germline gives CDR1 KGHDR, CDR2 SFDVKD. The V end lost 4 bases, the J end lost 6 bases, and 13 bases lay between the germline ends. Written as DNA, the CDR3 is TGTGCCACCAGTGACAGGTCTAGCAGGGATACGCAGTATTTT. Amino acid sequence: CATSDRSSRDTQYF.

This clone was seen many times. The V call is TRBV5-5, the J call TRBJ2-3; maybe TRBD2 (6 bases). Trimming removed 1 base from V and 3 bases from J, with 15 bases in between. Germline CDR1 is SGHKS and CDR2 is YYEKEE (reference sequence). This CDR3 is 16 amino acids long. CDR3 amino acids: CASSLRSFGGTDTQYF. The CDR3 nucleotides are TGTGCCAGCAGCTTGCGGTCTTTCGGGGGAACAGATACGCAGTATTTT.

This clone was seen at least ten times. J is TRBJ1-2 and V is TRBV5-4; weak D call: TRBD1 (5 bases). The CDR3 contains 18 residues. V was pared by 1 base and J by 0 bases, with 19 bases between. CDR1 and CDR2 (germline): SGHNT, YYREEE (reference sequence). Here the CDR3 reads CASSLFGRDSPTNYGYTF. The CDR3 region has the DNA TGTGCCAGCAGCTTGTTCGGCCGTGACAGTCCGACTAACTATGGCTACACCTTC.

There are many counts of this clone. This chain connects TRBV29-1 to TRBJ2-4; TRBD2 matches at 7 bases. Germline V gene data show CDR1 as SQVTM and CDR2 as ANQGSEA. With 4 bases clipped from V and 6 bases from J, the junction kept 9 bases outside the gene matches. The CDR3 has 14 residues. The CDR3 here is CSVGRAGEGNIQYF. The CDR3 coding sequence is TGCAGCGTTGGCCGAGCTGGGGAGGGAAACATTCAGTACTTC.

In this sample, this clone turned up a few times. DNA of the CDR3: TGTGCCAGCAGTTTAGCTGGCGGGAGGTTTGGCAATGAGCAGTTCTTC. Translated: CASSLAGGRFGNEQFF. The rearrangement joins TRBV12-3 or TRBV12-4 to TRBJ2-1; the match to TRBD2 covers 8 bases. With V trimmed by 0 bases and J by 6 bases, 7 bases remained unmatched. This CDR3 has 16 amino acids.

This clone was recorded many times. The chain has TRBV2 and TRBJ2-3; TRBD1 matches at 7 bases. The CDR3 is made up of 14 amino acids. Trimming removed 6 bases from V and 4 bases from J; junction bases left unmatched: 7. Germline V gene sequence: CDR1 SNHLY, CDR2 FYNNEI. The CDR3 is CASRRRQGADTQYF. In nucleotides, the CDR3 is TGTGCCAGCAGGAGAAGACAGGGTGCAGATACGCAGTATTTT.

This clone has ten or more counts. Other DNA variants within this sample encode the same CDR3. The CDR3 loop is CASSPEWTASSPLHF. The CDR3 DNA follows: TGTGCCAGCAGCCCGGAGTGGACAGCCAGTTCACCCCTCCACTTT. This rearrangement joins TRBV5-4 to TRBJ1-6; possibly TRBD1 for D (6 bases). V shed 4 bases and J shed 9 bases, with 17 bases lying between them. The CDR3 is made up of 15 amino acids. Germline V gene data show CDR1 as SGHNT and CDR2 as YYREEE (reference sequence).

There are many counts of this clone. The rearrangement links TRBV6-1 to TRBJ2-1, with D uncertain. V lost 2 bases and J lost 7, with 12 bases in between. From germline, CDR1 is MNHNS and CDR2 SASEGT. This CDR3 contains 14 residues. CDR3 DNA sequence: TGTGCCAGCAGTGAAATGGGAAAGGGTAATGAGCAGTTCTTC. This gives the protein CASSEMGKGNEQFF.

A few counts support this clone. Being one base from a much bigger clone, this may be a read error. Here the CDR3 DNA reads TGTGCCAGCAGTTTAGGGAGTGTCTATTGCTACACCTTC. Translating gives CASSLGSVYCYTF. The chain recombines TRBV28 with TRBJ1-2; D gene uncertain. The CDR3 consists of 13 residues. Germline CDR1 MDHEN, CDR2 SYDVKM.

This clone has a handful of counts. V is TRBV6-4 and J is TRBJ2-1; no firm D call. With 10 bases removed from V and 6 bases from J, the gap between germline ends came to 16 bases. The CDR3 consists of 13 residues. Germline loops: CDR1 MRHNA, CDR2 SNTAGT. The CDR3 loop is CAIGDSWGNEQFF. DNA of the CDR3: TGTGCCATCGGTGACTCATGGGGCAATGAGCAGTTCTTC.

Many counts were recorded for this clone. This rearrangement joins TRBV5-1 to TRBJ2-3; D perhaps matches TRBD2 (5 bases). Trimming removed 0 bases at V and 1 base at J, with 6 bases between. Germline V gene sequence: CDR1 SGHRS, CDR2 YFSETQ. There are 14 residues in the CDR3. In DNA, the CDR3 is TGCGCCAGCAGCTTGGTGGAGGGCACAGATACGCAGTATTTT. This encodes CASSLVEGTDTQYF.